One and the same sample provided the 10 T cell receptor beta chains below, sequenced in a study of a mutant IDH1 vaccine in newly diagnosed glioma. Their recognized antigens are unknown. This sample's time point: week 47, end of study. One vaccine dose held 300 ug of mutant IDH1 20-mer peptide and came with topical imiquimod. Libraries were prepared by immunoSEQ multiplex PCR; TCRdb keeps only in-frame clonotypes and omits some of them. The sample includes roughly 32,000 clones, 89% of them seen just once. The input for sequencing was PBMCs, taken from a glioma patient whose treatment included an IDH1 peptide vaccine. These receptor sequences come from a man aged 35 to 55 with glioma.

The V and J genes are TRBV6-1 and TRBJ2-3; TRBD2 aligns across 15 bases. This CDR3 is 16 amino acids long. The germline CDR1 and CDR2 sequences are MNHNS and SASEGT. V lost 4 bases, J lost 4 bases, and 3 bases stayed unmatched. The DNA for the CDR3 is TGTGCCAGCAGTGCCGGACTAGCGGGGGGGCCAGATACGCAGTATTTT. This encodes CASSAGLAGGPDTQYF.

Details on this clone: At the DNA level, this CDR3 is encoded by other sequences in the same sample as well. V is TRBV7-2 and J is TRBJ2-7; D unresolved. Germline CDR1 is SGHTA and CDR2 is FQGNSA. V lost 0 bases to trimming and J lost 0 bases, with 12 bases between them. The CDR3 contains 16 residues. In DNA form, the CDR3 reads TGTGCCAGCAGCTTAGCAGGGTCCAAGAGCTCCTACGAGCAGTACTTC. Protein: CASSLAGSKSSYEQYF.

The chain has TRBV11-2 and TRBJ2-7, with D perhaps TRBD1 (5 bases). The CDR3 totals 13 residues. Germline values: CDR1 SGHAT, CDR2 FQNNGV. V was trimmed by 3 bases and J by 4 bases, leaving 10 bases between them. CDR3 residues: CASSLRQRYEQYV. CDR3 DNA sequence: TGTGCCAGCAGCTTGAGACAGAGGTACGAGCAGTACGTC.

The chain joins TRBV29-1 to TRBJ2-7; 7 nucleotides line up with TRBD1. Germline CDR1 is SQVTM and CDR2 is ANQGSEA. The V gene end was trimmed by 0 bases and the J gene end by 5 bases; junction bases not matched to a gene: 16. This CDR3 region has 17 residues. CDR3 in DNA: TGCAGCGTTGAAGATCGAACCCCTGGACAGGTTTCAAACGAGCAGTACGTC. Translating gives CSVEDRTPGQVSNEQYV.

Only one count was recorded for this clone. The chain links TRBV7-3 to TRBJ2-3; no clear D gene. CDR1 is SGHTA and CDR2 is FQGTGA in the germline V gene. This CDR3 is 14 amino acids long. V lost 5 bases and J 1 base, leaving 10 bases between the germline ends. CDR3 in DNA: TGTGCCAGCAGCCCGTCTTGGGGCACAGATACGCAGTATTTT. Protein product: CASSPSWGTDTQYF.

This clone is a singleton in its sample. The chain couples TRBV6-1 to TRBJ1-6, with a tentative D call TRBD1 (6 bases). Trimming shortened V by 7 bases and J by 8 bases, and 15 bases separated the two germline ends. The germline V gene has CDR1 MNHNS and CDR2 SASEGT. The CDR3 is 14 amino acids. The CDR3 bases are TGTGCCAGCACCCAAAGGGGGAAGGATTCACCCCTCCACTTT. Protein product: CASTQRGKDSPLHF.

The CDR3 coding sequence is TGTGCCAGCAAGGGATTGGGGACTAGCGGGAGTTTTGGGGCTAACGAGCAGTACTTC. It translates to CASKGLGTSGSFGANEQYF. The chain couples TRBV2 to TRBJ2-7; TRBD2 aligns across 14 bases. Trimming removed 7 bases from V and 5 bases from J; junction bases left unmatched: 19. Germline V gene data show CDR1 as SNHLY and CDR2 as FYNNEI. The CDR3 sequence is 19 residues long.

This sequence joins TRBV7-8 and TRBJ2-7; 13 bases are shared with TRBD2. This CDR3 comprises 16 residues. CDR1 SGHVS and CDR2 FQNEAQ come from the germline V gene. Trimming at V came to 3 bases and at J to 5 bases, leaving 7 bases not matched to a gene. CDR3 in DNA: TGTGCCAGCAGCTTCCCAGGGACTAGCGGGAACGACGAGCAGTACTTC. Translated: CASSFPGTSGNDEQYF.

This clone showed up just once. The chain recombines TRBV5-1 with TRBJ1-2; 8 bases are shared with TRBD1. Trimming took 0 bases from V and 5 from J; bases not matched to a gene: 3. CDR3 length: 14 amino acids. Germline CDR1 and CDR2: SGHRS and YFSETQ. The CDR3 is CASSLDGTGYGYTF. The CDR3 coding sequence is TGCGCCAGCAGCTTGGATGGGACAGGATATGGCTACACCTTC.

V usage is TRBV7-2 and J usage is TRBJ1-5; D is ambiguous. Deletions cut 0 bases from V and 0 bases from J, with 9 bases between. The CDR3 covers 16 residues. Germline lookup yields CDR1 SGHTA and CDR2 FQGNSA. CDR3 sequence: CASSLAPVSSNQPQHF. The CDR3 bases are TGTGCCAGCAGCTTAGCGCCTGTCAGTAGCAATCAGCCCCAGCATTTT.